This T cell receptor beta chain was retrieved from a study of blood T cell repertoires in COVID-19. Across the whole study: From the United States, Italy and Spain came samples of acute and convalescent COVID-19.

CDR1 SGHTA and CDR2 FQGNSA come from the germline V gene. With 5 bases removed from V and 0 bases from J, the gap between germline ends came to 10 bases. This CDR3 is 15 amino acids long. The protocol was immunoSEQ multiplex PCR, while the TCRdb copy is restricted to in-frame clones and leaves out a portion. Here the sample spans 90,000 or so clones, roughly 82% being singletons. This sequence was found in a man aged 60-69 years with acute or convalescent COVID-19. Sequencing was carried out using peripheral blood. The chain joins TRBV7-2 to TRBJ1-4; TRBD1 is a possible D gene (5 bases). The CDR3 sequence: CASSAGGTTNEKLFF. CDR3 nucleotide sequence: TGTGCCAGCAGCGCGGGGGGGACAACTAATGAAAAACTGTTTTTT.